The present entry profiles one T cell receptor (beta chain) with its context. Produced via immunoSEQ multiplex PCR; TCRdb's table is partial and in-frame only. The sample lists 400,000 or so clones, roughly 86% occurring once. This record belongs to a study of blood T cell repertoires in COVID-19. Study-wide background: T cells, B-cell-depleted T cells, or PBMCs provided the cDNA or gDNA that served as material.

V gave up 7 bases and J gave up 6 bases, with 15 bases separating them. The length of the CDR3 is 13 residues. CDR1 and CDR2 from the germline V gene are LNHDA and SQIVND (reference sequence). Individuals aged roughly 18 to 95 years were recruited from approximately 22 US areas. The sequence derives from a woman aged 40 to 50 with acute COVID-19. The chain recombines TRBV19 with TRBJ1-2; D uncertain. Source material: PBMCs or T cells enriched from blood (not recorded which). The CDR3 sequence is CASTQSGVDGYTF. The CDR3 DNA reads TGTGCCAGTACACAAAGCGGGGTTGATGGCTACACCTTC.